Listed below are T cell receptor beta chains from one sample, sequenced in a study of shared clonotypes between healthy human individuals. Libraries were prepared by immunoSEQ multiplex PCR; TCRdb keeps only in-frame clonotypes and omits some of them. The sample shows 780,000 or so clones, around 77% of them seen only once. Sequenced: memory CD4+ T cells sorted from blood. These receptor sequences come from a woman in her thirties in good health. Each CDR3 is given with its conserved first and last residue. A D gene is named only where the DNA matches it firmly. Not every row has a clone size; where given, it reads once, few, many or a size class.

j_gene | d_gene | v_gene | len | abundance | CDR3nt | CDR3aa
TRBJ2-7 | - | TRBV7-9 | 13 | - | TGTGCCAGCAGCCGACAGGGTGCGGGGGAGCAGTACTTC | CASSRQGAGEQYF
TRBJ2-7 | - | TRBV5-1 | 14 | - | TGCGCCAGCAGCTTGGGCGATTCCGGGGCCGAGCAGTACTTC | CASSLGDSGAEQYF
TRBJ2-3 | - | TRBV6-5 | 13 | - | TGTGCCAGCAGAATGACACTATCAGATACGCAGTATTTT | CASRMTLSDTQYF
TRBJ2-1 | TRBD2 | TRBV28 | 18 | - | TGTGCCAGCAGTTTCGATCCTAGCGGGAGAGTCTCCTACAATGAGCAGTTCTTC | CASSFDPSGRVSYNEQFF
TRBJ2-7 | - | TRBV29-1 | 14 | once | TGCAGCGTTGAAGTCTCCCGGGGGGCCGGGGAGCAGTACTTC | CSVEVSRGAGEQYF
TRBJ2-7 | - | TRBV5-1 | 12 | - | TGCGCCAGCAGCTTGGCGTTTGGCGAGCAGTACTTC | CASSLAFGEQYF
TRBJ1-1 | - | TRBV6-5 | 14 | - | TGTGCCAGCATTAGAACCCGGACCTCCTTTGAAGCTTTCTTT | CASIRTRTSFEAFF
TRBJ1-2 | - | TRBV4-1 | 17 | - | TGCGCCAGCAGCCAGGGGACTGGGGGGGGCGCCGGCTATGGCTACACCTTC | CASSQGTGGGAGYGYTF
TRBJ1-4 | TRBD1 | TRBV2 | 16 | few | TGTGCCAGCAGACCGGGACAGGGGGCCCGAGAGGAAAAACTGTTTTTT | CASRPGQGAREEKLFF
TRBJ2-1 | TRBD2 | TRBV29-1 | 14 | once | TGCAGCGTTGAGTCTAGCGGGCCTTACAATGAGCAGTTCTTC | CSVESSGPYNEQFF
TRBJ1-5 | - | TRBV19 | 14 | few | TGTGCCAGTAGTCTTCAGGATAGCAATCAGCCCCAGCATTTT | CASSLQDSNQPQHF
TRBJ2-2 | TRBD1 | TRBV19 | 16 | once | TGTGCCAGTAAGGGACAGACGTACTCACGCACCGGGGAGCTGTTTTTT | CASKGQTYSRTGELFF
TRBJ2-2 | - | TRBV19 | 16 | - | TGTGCCAGTAGTATTTGGGGGGCCAGCGACACCGGGGAGCTGTTTTTT | CASSIWGASDTGELFF
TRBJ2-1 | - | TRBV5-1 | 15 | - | TGCGCCAGCACCAATTTTGGACGGGAAATCAATGAGCAGTTCTTC | CASTNFGREINEQFF
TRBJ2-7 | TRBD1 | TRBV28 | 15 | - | TGTGCCAGCAGTTTGATTCGGACAGGGACTCAAGAGCAGTACTTC | CASSLIRTGTQEQYF
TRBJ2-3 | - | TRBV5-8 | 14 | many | TGTGCCAGCAGTCAAACCCCCTACACAGATACGCAGTATTTT | CASSQTPYTDTQYF
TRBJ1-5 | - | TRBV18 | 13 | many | TGTGCCAGCTCACCAGGGGAGAATCAGCCCCAGCATTTT | CASSPGENQPQHF
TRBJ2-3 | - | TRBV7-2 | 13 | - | TGTGCCAGCAGCTTAACAGGAACAGATACGCAGTATTTT | CASSLTGTDTQYF
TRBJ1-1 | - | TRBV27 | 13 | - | TGTGCCAGCATCAAGAGAATCGGCACTGAAGCTTTCTTT | CASIKRIGTEAFF
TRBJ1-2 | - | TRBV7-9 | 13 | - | TGTGCCAGCAGCGTAGGAGAGGGTTGGGGCTACACCTTC | CASSVGEGWGYTF
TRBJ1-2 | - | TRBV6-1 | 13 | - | TGTGCCAGCAGTGAGCAGGCTAACTATGGCTACACCTTC | CASSEQANYGYTF
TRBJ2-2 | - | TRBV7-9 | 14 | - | TGTGCCAGCAGCTTCGGGAGGAACACCGGGGAGCTGTTTTTT | CASSFGRNTGELFF
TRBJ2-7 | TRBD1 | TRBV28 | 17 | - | TGTGCCAGCAGTTCCCAGCGTACAGGGGCCCTCTCCTACGAGCAGTACTTC | CASSSQRTGALSYEQYF
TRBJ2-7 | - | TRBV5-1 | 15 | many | TGCGCCAGCAGCTTGGGGTTTGCGGGGACGAGGGAGCAGTACTTC | CASSLGFAGTREQYF
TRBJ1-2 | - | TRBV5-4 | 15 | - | TGTGCCAGCAGCTCGGCCCGGGGGCGAGACTATGGCTACACCTTC | CASSSARGRDYGYTF
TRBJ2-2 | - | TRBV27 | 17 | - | TGTGCCAGCTCCCGGGCCTCTGACAGGAGGGGCACCGGGGAGCTGTTTTTT | CASSRASDRRGTGELFF
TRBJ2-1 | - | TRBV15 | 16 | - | TGTGCCACCAGCAGAGTGGATCGGGCCGGAAGGAATGAGCAGTTCTTC | CATSRVDRAGRNEQFF
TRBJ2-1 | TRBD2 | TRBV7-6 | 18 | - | TGTGCCAGCAGCTTGGGACTAGCGGGCCAGAGCTCCTACAATGAGCAGTTCTTC | CASSLGLAGQSSYNEQFF
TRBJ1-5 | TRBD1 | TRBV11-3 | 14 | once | TGTGCCAGCAGCCTCCAGGGGGTTGGTCAGCCCCAGCATTTT | CASSLQGVGQPQHF
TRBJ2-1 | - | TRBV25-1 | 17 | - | TGTGCCAGCAGTGACACCGGCCCCTCGGGTGGTGGCAATGAGCAGTTCTTC | CASSDTGPSGGGNEQFF
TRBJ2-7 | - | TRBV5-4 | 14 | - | TGTGCCAGCAGCTTGGGCACTAGGTCCCACGAGCAGTACTTC | CASSLGTRSHEQYF
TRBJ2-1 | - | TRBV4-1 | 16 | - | TGCGCCAGCAGCCCCTCCTGGCAGAGCTCCTACAATGAGCAGTTCTTC | CASSPSWQSSYNEQFF
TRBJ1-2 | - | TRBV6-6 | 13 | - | TGTGCCAGCAGGGGCTCTAGGGTCTATGGCTACACCTTC | CASRGSRVYGYTF
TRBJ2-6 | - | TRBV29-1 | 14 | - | TGCAGCGTTGGACGGTCCTCTGGGGCCAACGTCCTGACTTTC | CSVGRSSGANVLTF
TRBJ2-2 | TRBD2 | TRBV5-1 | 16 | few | TGCGCCAGCAGCTTGCCTAGCGGGTCGAACACCGGGGAGCTGTTTTTT | CASSLPSGSNTGELFF
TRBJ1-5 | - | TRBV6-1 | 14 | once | TGTGCCAGCAGTGAACCGGCCGCAAGTCAGCCCCAGCATTTT | CASSEPAASQPQHF
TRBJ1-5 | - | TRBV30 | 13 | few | TGTGCCTGCTCCGAGAGTGTGAGCCAGCCCCAGCATTTT | CACSESVSQPQHF
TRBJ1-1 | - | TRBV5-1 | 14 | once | TGCGCCAGCAGCTTGGCAGCGGGTAGGACTGAAGCTTTCTTT | CASSLAAGRTEAFF
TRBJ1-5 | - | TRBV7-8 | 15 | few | TGTGCCAGCAGCTTAGGTTTTAGTTCCAGTCAGCCCCAGCATTTT | CASSLGFSSSQPQHF
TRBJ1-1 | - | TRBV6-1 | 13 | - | TGTGCCAGCCGTCGGGAGATGAACACTGAAGCTTTCTTT | CASRREMNTEAFF
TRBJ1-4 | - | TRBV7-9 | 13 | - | TGTGCCAGCGAGAAGGGTTTTAATGAAAAACTGTTTTTT | CASEKGFNEKLFF
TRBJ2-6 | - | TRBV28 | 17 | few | TGTGCCAGCAGTTTCATTCCCTCGGCGGGGGGGGCCAACGTCCTGACTTTC | CASSFIPSAGGANVLTF
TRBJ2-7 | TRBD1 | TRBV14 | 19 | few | TGTGCCAGCAGCCAAGAAAAACGGGACAGTAAAGGCCCTACGGGGGAGCAGTACTTC | CASSQEKRDSKGPTGEQYF
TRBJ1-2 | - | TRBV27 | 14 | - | TGTGCCAGCAGTTCCGGCGGTTCTAACTATGGCTACACCTTC | CASSSGGSNYGYTF
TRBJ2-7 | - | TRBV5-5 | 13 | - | TGTGCCAGCAGCTTGGAGTGGGGGAACGAGCAGTACTTC | CASSLEWGNEQYF
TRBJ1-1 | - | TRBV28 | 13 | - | TGTGCCATCACTACGGATCTAGGTGCTGAAGCTTTCTTT | CAITTDLGAEAFF
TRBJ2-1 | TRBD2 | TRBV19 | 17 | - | TGTGCCAGTAGTATTCTCCTTGGGTCCGGGAGGGCGGCTGAGCAGTTCTTC | CASSILLGSGRAAEQFF